The 30 T cell receptor beta chains below all came from one sample that was sequenced in a study of T cells after yellow fever vaccination. One entry per CDR3 protein results from TCRdb running MiXCR on the 5' RACE reads. The data show 450,000 to 550,000 distinct CDR3 sequences, with 21% seen just once and less than 20% held by the top ten. Sequenced material: PBMCs, taken approximately 22 days after the first yellow fever vaccination. The receptor set was obtained from a man younger than 35 who received the YFV17D yellow fever vaccine.

The gene calls are TRBV2 and TRBJ1-1; D unclear. The V gene's germline CDR1 is SNHLY and CDR2 FYNNEI. V was shortened by 3 bases and J by 2 bases, with 7 bases between the two germline ends. The CDR3 contains 13 residues. The CDR3 sequence: CASSDMANTEAFF. The CDR3 nucleotides are TGTGCCAGCAGTGACATGGCCAACACTGAAGCTTTCTTT.

This clonotype has more than one count but fewer than ten. The rearrangement joins TRBV4-1 to TRBJ1-2; 8 bases agree with TRBD1. Germline lookup yields CDR1 MGHRA and CDR2 YSYEKL. After removal of 1 base from V and 6 bases from J, the junction contained 13 bases not matched to a gene. The CDR3 has 17 residues. The CDR3 bases are TGCGCCAGCAGCCAAGGAATGAGGGGACAGGCCCAACATGGCTACACCTTC. This codes for CASSQGMRGQAQHGYTF.

V gene TRBV9 combines with J gene TRBJ2-3; D assignment may be TRBD1 or TRBD2 (7 bases each). CDR1 is SGDLS and CDR2 is YYNGEE in the germline V gene. Trimming took off 4 bases at V and 2 bases at J, with 17 bases between the two ends. CDR3 size: 16 residues. In DNA form, the CDR3 reads TGTGCCAGCAGCATCCAGGGGGGGGCCTTCACAGATACGCAGTATTTT. Its translation: CASSIQGGAFTDTQYF.

As for this clonotype: This could be a read error, since a much larger clone is one nucleotide away. The chain is built from TRBV12-3 or TRBV12-4 and TRBJ2-2, with D possibly TRBD2 on 5 matching bases. The CDR3 is made up of 14 amino acids. CDR3 amino acids: CASSPASNTGEPFF. CDR3 DNA: TGTGCCAGCAGTCCAGCCTCGAACACCGGGGAGCCGTTTTTT.

The chain uses TRBV7-9 and TRBJ2-1, with D maybe TRBD1 (6 bases). Germline CDR1 SEHNR, CDR2 FQNEAQ (reference sequence). Trimming pared 6 bases from V and 6 bases from J, leaving 9 bases between. This CDR3 is built from 12 residues. The CDR3 loop reads CASSKDSNEQFF. DNA for the CDR3: TGTGCCAGCAGTAAGGACAGCAATGAGCAGTTCTTC.

This clonotype was seen a few times. The chain is built from TRBV12-3 or TRBV12-4 and TRBJ1-6, with TRBD1 matching 7 bases. The CDR3 runs to 14 residues. The trim removed 6 bases at V and 9 bases at J, leaving 8 bases unmatched. CDR3 DNA sequence: TGTGCCAGCAGCCCGGGACAGCTCAGTTCACCCCTCCACTTT. Amino acid sequence: CASSPGQLSSPLHF.

The V gene is TRBV12-3 or TRBV12-4, the J gene TRBJ2-3; D possibly corresponds to TRBD1 (5 bases). CDR3 length: 16 residues. V dropped 6 bases and J dropped 2 bases, with 18 bases sitting between them. CDR3 in amino acids: CASSWAADTITDTQYF. The CDR3 region has the DNA TGTGCCAGCAGCTGGGCCGCGGACACAATCACAGATACGCAGTATTTT.

The rearrangement joins TRBV2 to TRBJ1-1; D unclear. V shed 4 bases and J shed 1 base, with 10 bases lying between them. The CDR3 length is 14 residues. Germline CDR1 is SNHLY and CDR2 is FYNNEI. The CDR3, as DNA: TGTGCCAGCAGTGCAGAGGTGGGGAACACTGAAGCTTTCTTT. This gives the protein CASSAEVGNTEAFF.

J is TRBJ2-5 and V is TRBV21-1; the table's D call of TRBD1 was not tested on the DNA. TRBV21-1 is shown as a pseudogene. The CDR3 has 15 residues. Written as DNA, the CDR3 is TGTGCCAGCAGCAAATGGGGCGGTACCCAAGAGACCCAGTACTTC. Translation gives CASSKWGGTQETQYF.

The chain joins TRBV12-3 or TRBV12-4 to TRBJ2-2, with 7 nucleotides matching TRBD1. After removal of 7 bases from V and 4 bases from J, the junction contained 9 bases not matched to a gene. This CDR3 has 15 amino acids. The CDR3 sequence is CASIPGGRSTGELFF. The DNA for the CDR3 is TGTGCCAGCATCCCAGGGGGTCGAAGCACCGGGGAGCTGTTTTTT.

This chain connects TRBV7-3 to TRBJ2-2; D possibly corresponds to TRBD1 (6 bases). This CDR3 spans 12 amino acids. V dropped 6 bases and J dropped 6 bases, with 8 bases sitting between them. Per the germline V gene, CDR1 is SGHTA and CDR2 is FQGTGA. CDR3 DNA sequence: TGTGCCAGCAGTGCAGGGGCCGGGGAGCTGTTTTTT. Translated: CASSAGAGELFF.

The V and J genes are TRBV6-2 or TRBV6-3 and TRBJ2-5; a weak D match, TRBD2 (5 bases). V dropped 5 bases and J dropped 7 bases, with 8 bases sitting between them. The CDR3 contains 11 residues. The germline CDR1 and CDR2 sequences are MNHEY and SVGEGT. The CDR3: CASSPRATQYF. The CDR3 nucleotides are TGTGCCAGCAGTCCGAGGGCGACCCAGTACTTC.

The J gene is TRBJ2-7, the V gene TRBV27, with 7 bases lining up with TRBD2. This CDR3 spans 14 amino acids. Germline trimming cut 3 bases from V and 3 bases from J; bases unmatched to any gene: 5. Germline V gene data show CDR1 as MNHEY and CDR2 as SMNVEV (reference sequence). The CDR3 bases are TGTGCCAGCAGTTTGGGTCGGGGGGACTACGAGCAGTACTTC. Its protein product is CASSLGRGDYEQYF.

The CDR3 protein is CAASADGDTQYF. The CDR3 DNA reads TGTGCCGCGAGTGCGGATGGAGATACGCAGTATTTT. This chain links TRBV7-8 with TRBJ2-3; D gene uncertain. Germline V gene lookup returns CDR1 SGHVS and CDR2 FQNEAQ. The V end lost 11 bases, the J end lost 5 bases, and 14 bases lay between the germline ends. This CDR3 has 12 residues. Variable domain in full (rest from reference TRBV7-8 and TRBJ2-3): GAGVSQSPRYKVAKRGQDVALRCDPISGHVSLFWYQQALGQGPEFLTYFQNEAQLDKSGLPSDRFFAERPEGSVSTLKIQRTQQEDSAVYLCAASADGDTQYFGPGTRLTVL.

The chain is built from TRBV10-3 and TRBJ2-6; no reliable D call. V lost 6 bases, J lost 1 base, and 7 bases lay in between. CDR1 is ENHRY and CDR2 is SYGVKD in the germline V gene. The CDR3 sequence is 14 residues long. The CDR3 protein is CAIRGLSGANVLTF. The CDR3 nucleotides are TGTGCCATCAGAGGTTTATCTGGGGCCAACGTCCTGACTTTC.

J is TRBJ1-2 and V is TRBV6-2 or TRBV6-3; 7 nucleotides align to TRBD1. CDR1 MNHEY and CDR2 SVGEGT come from the germline V gene. The CDR3 is 13 residues long. Trimming at V came to 6 bases and at J to 6 bases, leaving 7 bases not matched to a gene. Written as DNA, the CDR3 is TGTGCCAGCAGAAATGGACAGGTGCATGGCTACACCTTC. It yields the protein CASRNGQVHGYTF.

This clonotype was counted between two and nine times. The chain combines TRBV5-1 with TRBJ2-1; D gene ambiguous. The V gene lost 7 bases and the J gene lost 10 bases, with 21 bases spanning the gap. This CDR3 has 14 amino acids. Germline loops: CDR1 SGHRS, CDR2 YFSETQ. In DNA form, the CDR3 reads TGCGCCAGCCATTCCGGCGAAGGCGTACGGGAGCAGTTCTTC. Protein sequence: CASHSGEGVREQFF.

This chain uses TRBV18 with TRBJ2-2; D not resolved. The CDR3 has 14 amino acids. Trimming took 0 bases from V and 4 from J, leaving 6 bases between them. The germline CDR1 and CDR2 sequences are KGHSH and LQKENI. CDR3 sequence: CASSPPSLTGELFF. The CDR3 nucleotides read TGTGCCAGCTCACCACCGAGTCTCACCGGGGAGCTGTTTTTT.

This chain connects TRBV7-8 to TRBJ2-2; 8 bases are a match to TRBD1. The germline gives CDR1 SGHVS, CDR2 FQNEAQ. This CDR3 is built from 16 residues. With V trimmed by 3 bases and J by 5 bases, 8 bases remained unmatched. CDR3 DNA: TGTGCCAGCAGCTTGCGTCGGACAGGGAATACCGGGGAGCTGTTTTTT. Encoded protein: CASSLRRTGNTGELFF. Full variable domain (missing parts from reference TRBV7-8 and TRBJ2-2): GAGVSQSPRYKVAKRGQDVALRCDPISGHVSLFWYQQALGQGPEFLTYFQNEAQLDKSGLPSDRFFAERPEGSVSTLKIQRTQQEDSAVYLCASSLRRTGNTGELFFGEGSRLTVL.

The chain recombines TRBV29-1 with TRBJ1-1; D is unclear. V gave up 7 bases and J gave up 3 bases, with 12 bases separating them. CDR3 length: 12 amino acids. CDR1 is SQVTM and CDR2 is ANQGSEA in the germline V gene. In DNA, the CDR3 is TGCAGCGGGATGGACCGAGACACTGAAGCTTTCTTT. Protein product: CSGMDRDTEAFF. Combining the CDR3 with reference TRBV29-1 and TRBJ1-1 gives the whole variable domain SAVISQKPSRDICQRGTSLTIQCQVDSQVTMMFWYRQQPGQSLTLIATANQGSEATYESGFVIDKFPISRPNLTFSTLTVSNMSPEDSSIYLCSGMDRDTEAFFGQGTRLTVV.

This clonotype was counted between two and nine times. The gene calls are TRBV5-1 and TRBJ2-2; 12 nucleotides agree with TRBD1. Germline values: CDR1 SGHRS, CDR2 YFSETQ. The CDR3 extends over 18 amino acids. The trim removed 4 bases at V and 2 bases at J, leaving 9 bases unmatched. CDR3 in DNA: TGCGCCAGCAGCGATCCGGGACAGGGGGCTCTAAACACCGGGGAGCTGTTTTTT. Translation: CASSDPGQGALNTGELFF. Combining the CDR3 with reference TRBV5-1 and TRBJ2-2 gives the whole variable domain KAGVTQTPRYLIKTRGQQVTLSCSPISGHRSVSWYQQTPGQGLQFLFEYFSETQRNKGNFPGRFSGRQFSNSRSEMNVSTLELGDSALYLCASSDPGQGALNTGELFFGEGSRLTVL.

This chain joins TRBV27 and TRBJ2-7; either TRBD1 or TRBD2 may supply D (7 bases each). Looked up from germline, CDR1 is MNHEY and CDR2 is SMNVEV (reference sequence). CDR3 length equals 15 residues. The V and J ends lost 0 bases and 6 bases respectively, with 15 bases between them. CDR3 protein: CASSLSRGGGLEQYF. DNA for the CDR3: TGTGCCAGCAGTTTATCCAGGGGGGGAGGACTCGAGCAGTACTTC.

This clonotype was detected only a few times. This sequence joins TRBV4-2 and TRBJ2-2; 12 nucleotides align to TRBD2. The CDR3 has 16 amino acids. Germline-derived CDR1 and CDR2 are LGHNA and YNFKEQ. V shed 3 bases and J 6 bases; nucleotides not matched to a gene: 5. The DNA of the CDR3 is TGTGCCAGCAGCCAGGCACTAGCGGGGGGCCCCGGGGAGCTGTTTTTT. This translates into CASSQALAGGPGELFF.

This clonotype was counted at least ten times. The V call is TRBV7-2, the J call TRBJ2-7; maybe TRBD2 (5 bases). V was shortened by 3 bases and J by 5 bases, with 20 bases between the two germline ends. Germline V gene sequence: CDR1 SGHTA, CDR2 FQGNSA. This CDR3 contains 16 residues. Here the CDR3 DNA reads TGTGCCAGCAGCTTGGGAAGCGGTCGTCGGATCGACGAGCAGTACGTC. It yields the protein CASSLGSGRRIDEQYV.

This clonotype was detected only a few times. This chain joins TRBV7-2 and TRBJ1-2, with D perhaps matching TRBD1 (5 bases). CDR1 is SGHTA, CDR2 FQGNSA, per germline. Trimming stripped 8 bases from V and 0 bases from J, with 13 bases between. This CDR3 contains 14 residues. The CDR3 coding sequence is TGTGCCAGCCGGGACCTACGAGCTAACTATGGCTACACCTTC. Its translation: CASRDLRANYGYTF.

This clonotype was observed a few times. V gene TRBV28 combines with J gene TRBJ2-3; D possibly uses TRBD1 or TRBD2 (5 bases each). The germline V gene encodes CDR1 MDHEN and CDR2 SYDVKM. This CDR3 has 13 amino acids. The V end was cut by 7 bases, the J end by 6 bases, with 14 bases between. The CDR3 loop reads CASIPGARDTQYF. CDR3 sequence (DNA): TGTGCCAGCATACCCGGGGCTCGGGATACGCAGTATTTT.

This clonotype was detected many times. This CDR3 reads CASSRDRVYNEQFF. The CDR3, as DNA: TGTGCCAGCAGCCGGGACAGGGTCTACAATGAGCAGTTCTTC. This chain uses TRBV18 with TRBJ2-1, with 9 bases aligning to TRBD1. Germline V gene data show CDR1 as KGHSH and CDR2 as LQKENI. The J segment lost 3 bases and the V segment lost 8 bases, leaving 5 bases of the junction unmatched. CDR3 length: 14 amino acids.

The V and J genes are TRBV7-8 and TRBJ2-7, with D possibly matching TRBD2 (5 bases). Germline values: CDR1 SGHVS, CDR2 FQNEAQ. Trimming took off 0 bases at V and 7 bases at J, with 16 bases between the two ends. The CDR3 is 15 amino acids. CDR3: CASSLAAARRMEQYF. The CDR3 bases are TGTGCCAGCAGCTTAGCCGCAGCGCGGAGGATGGAGCAGTACTTC. The full variable domain, with the rest looked up from reference TRBV7-8 and TRBJ2-7, is GAGVSQSPRYKVAKRGQDVALRCDPISGHVSLFWYQQALGQGPEFLTYFQNEAQLDKSGLPSDRFFAERPEGSVSTLKIQRTQQEDSAVYLCASSLAAARRMEQYFGPGTRLTVT.

This clonotype showed up many times. The rearrangement joins TRBV5-1 to TRBJ1-1, with a weak D call TRBD1 (5 bases). The V and J ends lost 2 bases and 3 bases respectively, with 5 bases between them. In germline, CDR1 is SGHRS, CDR2 YFSETQ. The CDR3 totals 12 residues. CDR3 coding DNA: TGCGCCAGCAGCTTCAGGGACACTGAAGCTTTCTTT. This gives the protein CASSFRDTEAFF.

A few counts support this clonotype. This chain connects TRBV20-1 to TRBJ2-1; 9 bases agree with TRBD2. CDR1 is DFQATT, CDR2 SNEGSKA, per germline (reference sequence). V trimming: 0 bases; J trimming: 2 bases; junction bases outside the gene matches: 2. The CDR3 covers 15 residues. CDR3 sequence: CSARDGGGAYNEQFF. CDR3 DNA sequence: TGCAGTGCTAGAGACGGCGGGGGGGCCTACAATGAGCAGTTCTTC.